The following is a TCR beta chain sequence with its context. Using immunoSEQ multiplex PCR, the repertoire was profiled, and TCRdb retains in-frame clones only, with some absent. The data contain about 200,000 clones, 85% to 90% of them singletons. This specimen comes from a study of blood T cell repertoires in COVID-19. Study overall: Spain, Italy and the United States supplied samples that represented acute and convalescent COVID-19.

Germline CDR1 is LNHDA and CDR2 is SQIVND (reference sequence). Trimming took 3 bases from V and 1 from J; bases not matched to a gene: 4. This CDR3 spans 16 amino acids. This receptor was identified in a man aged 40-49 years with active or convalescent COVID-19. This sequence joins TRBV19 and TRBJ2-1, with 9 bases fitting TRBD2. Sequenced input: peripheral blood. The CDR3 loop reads CASSIVAGGSYNEQFF. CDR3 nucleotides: TGTGCCAGTAGTATCGTGGCGGGGGGGTCCTACAATGAGCAGTTCTTC. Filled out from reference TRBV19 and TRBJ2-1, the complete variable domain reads DGGITQSPKYLFRKEGQNVTLSCEQNLNHDAMYWYRQDPGQGLRLIYYSQIVNDFQKGDIAEGYSVSREKKESFPLTVTSAQKNPTAFYLCASSIVAGGSYNEQFFGPGTRLTVL.